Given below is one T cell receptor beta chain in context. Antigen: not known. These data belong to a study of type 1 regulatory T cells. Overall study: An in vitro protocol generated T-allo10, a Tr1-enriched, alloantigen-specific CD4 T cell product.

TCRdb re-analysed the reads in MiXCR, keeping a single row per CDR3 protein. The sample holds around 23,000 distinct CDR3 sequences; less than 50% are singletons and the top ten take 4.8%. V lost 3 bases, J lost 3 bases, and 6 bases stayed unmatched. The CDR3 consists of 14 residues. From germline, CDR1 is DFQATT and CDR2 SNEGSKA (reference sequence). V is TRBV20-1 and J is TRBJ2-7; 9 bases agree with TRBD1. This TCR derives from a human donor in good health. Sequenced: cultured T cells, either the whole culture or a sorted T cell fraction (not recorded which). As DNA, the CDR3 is TGCAGTGCTAGGAGGACAGGGGACAACTACGAGCAGTACTTC. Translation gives CSARRTGDNYEQYF.